The rows below give T cell receptor beta chains drawn from one sample of a study of T cell responses to AZD1222 COVID-19 vaccine. Some clones are missing from TCRdb's copy, which holds only in-frame ones; the method was immunoSEQ multiplex PCR. The table lists tens of thousands of clones, approximately 80% of them singletons, with under 25% in the top ten. The source was peripheral blood, collected on day 0 of AZD1222 vaccination. These receptors were collected from an adult in good health. CDR3s include the opening cysteine and the closing phenylalanine or tryptophan. The D gene is left open where the match is weak. Not all rows give a size; the values are once, few, many and, for expanded clones, a class.

j_call | cdr3_length | v_call | clone_size | d_call | cdr3_aa | cdr3_nt
TRBJ1-1 | 11 | TRBV12-3/TRBV12-4 | NA | NA | CASSSDREAFF | TGTGCCAGCAGCTCGGACAGAGAAGCTTTCTTT
TRBJ1-3 | 12 | TRBV14 | NA | NA | CGSGTVRNTIYF | TGTGGAAGCGGAACGGTGAGAAACACCATATATTTT
TRBJ1-1 | 13 | TRBV15 | NA | NA | CATRFGQGTEAFF | TGTGCCACCAGGTTTGGTCAGGGGACTGAAGCTTTCTTT
TRBJ1-3 | 17 | TRBV18 | NA | NA | CASSPSTGLPSGNTIYF | TGTGCCAGCTCACCAAGCACAGGGCTCCCTTCTGGAAACACCATATATTTT
TRBJ2-7 | 17 | TRBV3-1/TRBV3-2 | NA | TRBD2 | CASSPSGNSGMVGEQYF | TGTGCCAGCAGCCCCTCCGGGAATAGCGGGATGGTTGGGGAGCAGTACTTC
TRBJ2-7 | 12 | TRBV6-5 | NA | NA | CATLRGLGEQYF | TGTGCCACTCTCCGGGGCCTAGGGGAGCAGTACTTC
TRBJ1-2 | 15 | TRBV4-2 | NA | NA | CASRGASGTKDGYTF | TGTGCCAGCAGAGGAGCGTCAGGGACAAAGGATGGCTACACCTTC
TRBJ1-1 | 15 | TRBV7-9 | NA | NA | CASSPTLEGRGEAFF | TGTGCCAGCAGCCCTACCCTGGAGGGGAGGGGTGAAGCTTTCTTT
TRBJ2-3 | 12 | TRBV11-2 | NA | NA | CASNKLTDTQYF | TGTGCCAGCAACAAACTCACAGATACGCAGTATTTT
TRBJ2-3 | 16 | TRBV19 | NA | NA | CASSIDRGVSTDTQYF | TGTGCCAGTAGTATAGATCGCGGGGTCAGCACAGATACGCAGTATTTT
TRBJ2-7 | 13 | TRBV7-9 | NA | NA | CASSHDISYEQYF | TGTGCCAGCAGCCATGACATTTCCTACGAGCAGTACTTC
TRBJ1-5 | 13 | TRBV6-2/TRBV6-3 | once | TRBD1 | CASSNRGLQPQHF | TGTGCCAGCAGTAACAGGGGACTTCAGCCCCAGCATTTT
TRBJ1-3 | 17 | TRBV12-5 | NA | NA | CASGPGTGYTSGNTIYF | TGTGCTAGTGGCCCCGGTACGGGCTACACCTCTGGAAACACCATATATTTT
TRBJ2-7 | 14 | TRBV19 | NA | TRBD1 | CASSRQGTTYEQYF | TGTGCCAGTAGCCGACAGGGAACGACCTACGAGCAGTACTTC
TRBJ1-1 | 12 | TRBV10-3 | NA | NA | CAISGGYTEAFF | TGTGCCATCAGTGGGGGGTACACTGAAGCTTTCTTT
TRBJ1-4 | 14 | TRBV18 | NA | NA | CASSPARQNEKLFF | TGTGCCAGCTCACCGGCCAGGCAGAATGAAAAACTGTTTTTT
TRBJ2-3 | 16 | TRBV12-5 | NA | TRBD2 | CASGSGLAGIEDTQYF | TGTGCTAGTGGTTCTGGACTAGCGGGAATCGAAGATACGCAGTATTTT
TRBJ2-3 | 15 | TRBV4-2 | NA | NA | CASSQDFGSTDTQYF | TGTGCCAGCAGCCAAGATTTCGGCAGCACAGATACGCAGTATTTT
TRBJ1-1 | 14 | TRBV5-1 | NA | NA | CASSFGDKDTEAFF | TGCGCCAGCAGCTTCGGGGATAAGGACACTGAAGCTTTCTTT
TRBJ2-3 | 13 | TRBV30 | NA | NA | CAWSVAGAYTQYF | TGTGCCTGGAGTGTCGCAGGGGCTTATACGCAGTATTTT
TRBJ2-1 | 16 | TRBV7-8 | many | TRBD1 | CASSLVLGTGGQEQFF | TGTGCCAGCAGCTTAGTTCTCGGGACAGGGGGCCAAGAGCAGTTCTTC
TRBJ1-3 | 15 | TRBV9 | few | TRBD1 | CASSPDRGHGNTIYF | TGTGCCAGCAGCCCCGACAGGGGGCATGGAAACACCATATATTTT